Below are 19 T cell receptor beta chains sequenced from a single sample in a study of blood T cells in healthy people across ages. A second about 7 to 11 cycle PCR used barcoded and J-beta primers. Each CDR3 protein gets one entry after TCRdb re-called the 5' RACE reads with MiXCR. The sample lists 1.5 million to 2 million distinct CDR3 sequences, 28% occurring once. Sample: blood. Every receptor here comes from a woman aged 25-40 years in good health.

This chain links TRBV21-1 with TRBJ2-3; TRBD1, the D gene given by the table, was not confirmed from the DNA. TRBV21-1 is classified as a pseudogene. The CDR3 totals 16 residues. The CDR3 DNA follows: TGTACCAGCAGCCCACCCGACAGGGAAAGCACAGATACGCAGTATTTT. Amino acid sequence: CTSSPPDRESTDTQYF.

CDR3 protein: CASSVRWQAYEQYF. CDR3 DNA: TGTGCCAGCAGTGTAAGGTGGCAGGCCTACGAGCAGTACTTC. The chain employs TRBV2 and TRBJ2-7, with D hard to call. This CDR3 spans 14 amino acids. Trimming removed 4 bases at V and 2 bases at J, with 12 bases between. Germline CDR1 reads SNHLY; CDR2 reads FYNNEI.

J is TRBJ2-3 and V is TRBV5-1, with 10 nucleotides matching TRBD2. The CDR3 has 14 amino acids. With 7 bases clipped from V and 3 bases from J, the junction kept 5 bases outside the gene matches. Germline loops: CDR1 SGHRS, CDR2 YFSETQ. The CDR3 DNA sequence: TGCGCCAGCGGAGTAGCGGGAGGAACAGATACGCAGTATTTT. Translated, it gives CASGVAGGTDTQYF.

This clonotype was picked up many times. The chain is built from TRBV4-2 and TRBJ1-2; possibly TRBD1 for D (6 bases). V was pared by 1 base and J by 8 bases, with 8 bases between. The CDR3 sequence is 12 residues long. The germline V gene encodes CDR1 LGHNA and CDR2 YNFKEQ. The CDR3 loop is CASSQAGVGYTF. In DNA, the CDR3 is TGTGCCAGCAGCCAAGCAGGGGTCGGCTACACCTTC.

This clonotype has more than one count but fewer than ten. The CDR3 DNA follows: TGCAGCGTTGGGTTTGCGCGGGAGAGGAGCACCGGGGAGCTGTTTTTT. Translating it yields CSVGFARERSTGELFF. The chain has TRBV29-1 and TRBJ2-2, with 7 bases lining up with TRBD2. Germline CDR1 and CDR2: SQVTM and ANQGSEA. CDR3 length equals 16 residues. V shed 4 bases and J 4 bases; nucleotides not matched to a gene: 12.

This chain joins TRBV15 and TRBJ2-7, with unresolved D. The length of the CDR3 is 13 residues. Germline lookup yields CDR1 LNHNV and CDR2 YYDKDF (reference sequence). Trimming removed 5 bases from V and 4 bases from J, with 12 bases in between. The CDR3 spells CATSSRAGYEQYF. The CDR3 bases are TGTGCCACCAGCTCGCGCGCCGGGTACGAGCAGTACTTC.

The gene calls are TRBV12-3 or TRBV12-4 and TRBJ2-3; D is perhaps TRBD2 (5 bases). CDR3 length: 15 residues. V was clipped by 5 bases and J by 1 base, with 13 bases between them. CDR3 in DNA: TGTGCCAGCAGTGCCCCTACTAGAGGCACAGATACGCAGTATTTT. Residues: CASSAPTRGTDTQYF.

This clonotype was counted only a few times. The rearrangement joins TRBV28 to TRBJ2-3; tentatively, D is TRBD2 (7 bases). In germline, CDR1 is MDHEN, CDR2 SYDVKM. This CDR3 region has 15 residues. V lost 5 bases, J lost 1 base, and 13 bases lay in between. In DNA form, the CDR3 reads TGTGCCAGCAGTGGGGGGGGGGCCCGCACAGATACGCAGTATTTT. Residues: CASSGGGARTDTQYF. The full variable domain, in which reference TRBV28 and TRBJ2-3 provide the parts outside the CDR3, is DVKVTQSSRYLVKRTGEKVFLECVQDMDHENMFWYRQDPGLGLRLIYFSYDVKMKEKGDIPEGYSVSREKKERFSLILESASTNQTSMYLCASSGGGARTDTQYFGPGTRLTVL.

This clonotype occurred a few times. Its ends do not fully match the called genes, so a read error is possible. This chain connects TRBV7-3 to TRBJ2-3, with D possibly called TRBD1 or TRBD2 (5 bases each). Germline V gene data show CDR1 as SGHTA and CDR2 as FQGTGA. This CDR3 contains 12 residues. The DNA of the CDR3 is TGTGCCAGTAGCTTAGGGGTGGGGGCGCAGTATTTT. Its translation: CASSLGVGAQYF. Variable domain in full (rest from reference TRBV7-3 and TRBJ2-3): GAGVSQTPSNKVTEKGKYVELRCDPISGHTALYWYRQSLGQGPEFLIYFQGTGAADDSGLPNDRFFAVRPEGSVSTLKIQRTERGDSAVYLCASSLGVGAQYFGPGTRLTVL.

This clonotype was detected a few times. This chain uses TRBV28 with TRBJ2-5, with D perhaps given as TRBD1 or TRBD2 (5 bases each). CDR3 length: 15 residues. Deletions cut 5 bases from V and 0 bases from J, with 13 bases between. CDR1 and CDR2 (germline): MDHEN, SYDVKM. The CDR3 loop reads CASSPTSGHQETQYF. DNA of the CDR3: TGTGCCAGCAGTCCCACCTCGGGACACCAAGAGACCCAGTACTTC.

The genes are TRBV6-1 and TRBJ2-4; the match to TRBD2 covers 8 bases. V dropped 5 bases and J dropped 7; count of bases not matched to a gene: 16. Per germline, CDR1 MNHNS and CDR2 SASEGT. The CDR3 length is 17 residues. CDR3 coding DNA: TGTGCCAGCAGTCGCCCCAAGGGTGGCGGGGGGTTTAACATTCAGTACTTC. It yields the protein CASSRPKGGGGFNIQYF.

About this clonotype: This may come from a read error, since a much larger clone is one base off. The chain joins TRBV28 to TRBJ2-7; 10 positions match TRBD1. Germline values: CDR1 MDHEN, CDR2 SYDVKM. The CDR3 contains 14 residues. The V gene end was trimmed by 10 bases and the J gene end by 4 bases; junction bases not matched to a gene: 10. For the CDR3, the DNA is TGTGCCAACAGCACCCCGGGACAGGGGTACGAGCAGTACTTC. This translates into CANSTPGQGYEQYF.

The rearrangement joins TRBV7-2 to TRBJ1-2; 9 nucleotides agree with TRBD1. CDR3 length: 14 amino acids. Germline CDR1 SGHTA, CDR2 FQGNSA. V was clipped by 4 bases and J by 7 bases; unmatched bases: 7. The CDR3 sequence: CASSWQGQGSGYTF. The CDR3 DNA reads TGTGCCAGCAGCTGGCAGGGACAGGGCTCTGGCTACACCTTC. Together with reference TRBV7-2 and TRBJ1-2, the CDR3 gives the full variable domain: GAGVSQSPSNKVTEKGKDVELRCDPISGHTALYWYRQSLGQGLEFLIYFQGNSAPDKSGLPSDRFSAERTGGSVSTLTIQRTQQEDSAVYLCASSWQGQGSGYTFGSGTRLTVV.

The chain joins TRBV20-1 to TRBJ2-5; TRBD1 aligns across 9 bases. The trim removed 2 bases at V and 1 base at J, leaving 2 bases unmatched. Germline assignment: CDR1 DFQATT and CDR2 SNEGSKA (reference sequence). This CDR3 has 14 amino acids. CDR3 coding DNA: TGCAGTGCTAGAACAGGGGGCGGCCAAGAGACCCAGTACTTC. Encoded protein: CSARTGGGQETQYF.

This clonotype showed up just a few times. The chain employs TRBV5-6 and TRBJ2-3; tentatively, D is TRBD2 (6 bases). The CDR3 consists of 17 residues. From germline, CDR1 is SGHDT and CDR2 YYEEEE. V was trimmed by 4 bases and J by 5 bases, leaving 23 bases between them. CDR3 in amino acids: CASSPGGLPRKLDTQYF. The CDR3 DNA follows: TGTGCCAGCAGCCCGGGTGGACTACCGCGAAAGTTAGATACGCAGTATTTT.

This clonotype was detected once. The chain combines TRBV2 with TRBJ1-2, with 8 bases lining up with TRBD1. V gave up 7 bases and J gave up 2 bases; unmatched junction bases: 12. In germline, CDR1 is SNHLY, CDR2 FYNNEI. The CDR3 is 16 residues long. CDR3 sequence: CASKARTGLRNYGYTF. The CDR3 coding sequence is TGTGCCAGCAAGGCTCGGACAGGGTTAAGGAACTATGGCTACACCTTC.

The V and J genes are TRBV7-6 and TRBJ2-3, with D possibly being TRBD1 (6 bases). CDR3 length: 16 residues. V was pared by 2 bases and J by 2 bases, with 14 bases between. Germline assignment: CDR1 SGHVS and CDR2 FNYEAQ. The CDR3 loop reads CASSLTGRRATDTQYF. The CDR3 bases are TGTGCCAGCAGCTTAACAGGGCGTAGGGCCACAGATACGCAGTATTTT.

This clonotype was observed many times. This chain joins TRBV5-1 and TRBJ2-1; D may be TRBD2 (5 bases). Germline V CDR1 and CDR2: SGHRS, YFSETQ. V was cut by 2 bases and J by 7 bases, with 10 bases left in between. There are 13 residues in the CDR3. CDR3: CASSFGEGNEQFF. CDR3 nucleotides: TGCGCCAGCAGCTTCGGGGAAGGGAATGAGCAGTTCTTC.

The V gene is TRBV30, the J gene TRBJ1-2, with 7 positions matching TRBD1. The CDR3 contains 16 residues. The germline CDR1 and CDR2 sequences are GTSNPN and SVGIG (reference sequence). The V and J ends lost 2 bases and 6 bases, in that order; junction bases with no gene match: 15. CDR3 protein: CAWSSGQTGRSDGYTF. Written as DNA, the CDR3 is TGTGCCTGGAGTTCTGGACAGACAGGGAGGTCAGATGGCTACACCTTC.